This passage covers 32 T cell receptor beta chains from one sample sequenced in a study of T cells in Graves' hyperthyroidism and ophthalmopathy. Researchers amplified the TCR beta CDR3 regions from RNA transcripts. The TCR CDR3 was amplified in a first-round RT-PCR using the HTBI primer set. TCRdb re-called the multiplex PCR reads through MiXCR, storing one row per CDR3 protein. This sample yields about 500,000 distinct CDR3 sequences, of which around 15% are seen a single time; 15% to 20% belongs to the top ten. Sequencing was done on a sample of blood. These receptor sequences come from a woman between 18 and 29 years old with Graves' hyperthyroidism.

This clonotype came up many times. The chain is built from TRBV6-2 or TRBV6-3 and TRBJ1-1; D unclear. CDR1 and CDR2 from the germline V gene are MNHEY and SVGEGT. The CDR3 is made up of 13 amino acids. V was clipped by 2 bases and J by 1 base, with 5 bases between them. The CDR3 DNA reads TGTGCCAGCAGTTACGGTCCGAACACTGAAGCTTTCTTT. Encoded protein: CASSYGPNTEAFF.

This clonotype was counted many times. The chain recombines TRBV10-3 with TRBJ2-3, with TRBD2 matching 8 bases. CDR3 length: 15 residues. With 6 bases clipped from V and 5 bases from J, the junction kept 10 bases outside the gene matches. Germline CDR1 and CDR2: ENHRY and SYGVKD. CDR3 loop: CAISKRESAQDTQYF. The CDR3 DNA reads TGTGCCATCAGCAAGCGGGAGAGTGCGCAAGATACGCAGTATTTT.

This clonotype has ten or more counts. V usage is TRBV12-3 or TRBV12-4 and J usage is TRBJ1-2; unclear D gene. V was pared by 6 bases and J by 4 bases, with 9 bases between. CDR3 size: 12 residues. CDR3 in amino acids: CASSRKTYGYTF. CDR3 nucleotide sequence: TGTGCCAGCAGCAGAAAAACCTATGGCTACACCTTC.

V is TRBV5-1 and J is TRBJ1-1; possible D gene TRBD1, 6 bases. The germline CDR1 and CDR2 sequences are SGHRS and YFSETQ. V gave up 2 bases and J gave up 0 bases, with 11 bases separating them. The CDR3 spans 15 residues. The DNA for the CDR3 is TGCGCCAGCAGCTTAGGACAGACCATGAACACTGAAGCTTTCTTT. This codes for CASSLGQTMNTEAFF.

Ten or more counts support this clonotype. This chain uses TRBV5-1 with TRBJ2-1; 11 bases line up with TRBD2. The V and J ends lost 3 bases and 4 bases, in that order; junction bases with no gene match: 6. The CDR3 sequence is 16 residues long. Germline values: CDR1 SGHRS, CDR2 YFSETQ. The CDR3 bases are TGCGCCAGCAGCTCCCGACTAGCGGGACGTTACAATGAGCAGTTCTTC. Protein product: CASSSRLAGRYNEQFF.

This clonotype was found many times. CDR3 in amino acids: CASSFRGSETQYF. The CDR3 region has the DNA TGTGCCAGCAGTTTCAGGGGCAGTGAGACCCAGTACTTC. V is TRBV28 and J is TRBJ2-5; possibly TRBD1 for D (6 bases). CDR3 length: 13 amino acids. V shed 3 bases and J shed 5 bases, with 10 bases lying between them. Germline assignment: CDR1 MDHEN and CDR2 SYDVKM. The full variable domain, in which reference TRBV28 and TRBJ2-5 provide the parts outside the CDR3, is DVKVTQSSRYLVKRTGEKVFLECVQDMDHENMFWYRQDPGLGLRLIYFSYDVKMKEKGDIPEGYSVSREKKERFSLILESASTNQTSMYLCASSFRGSETQYFGPGTRLLVL.

This clonotype was picked up many times. V is TRBV15 and J is TRBJ1-1; D might be TRBD1 (5 bases). CDR3 length: 16 residues. The V gene's germline CDR1 is LNHNV and CDR2 YYDKDF (reference sequence). V gave up 0 bases and J gave up 1 base, with 12 bases separating them. Here the CDR3 reads CATSRDRLGPNTEAFF. The CDR3 bases are TGTGCCACCAGCAGAGATCGCCTGGGACCGAACACTGAAGCTTTCTTT.

This clonotype was recorded many times. The chain joins TRBV6-2 or TRBV6-3 to TRBJ1-1; D is uncertain. From germline, CDR1 is MNHEY and CDR2 SVGEGT. V shed 5 bases and J shed 1 base, with 23 bases lying between them. The CDR3 is made up of 18 amino acids. The CDR3 loop is CASSGADAAYRRNTEAFF. The DNA for the CDR3 is TGTGCCAGCAGTGGCGCAGACGCGGCCTACCGTAGGAACACTGAAGCTTTCTTT.

This clonotype showed up many times. The chain links TRBV2 to TRBJ2-5, with D maybe TRBD1 (6 bases). V was trimmed by 7 bases and J by 2 bases, leaving 17 bases between them. The CDR3 covers 15 residues. The germline V gene has CDR1 SNHLY and CDR2 FYNNEI. CDR3 sequence: CASTLTGRVQETQYF. CDR3 bases: TGTGCCAGCACTTTAACAGGGCGGGTTCAAGAGACCCAGTACTTC.

This clonotype was seen repeatedly, ten times or more. The CDR3 sequence is CASSLLAGNYEQYF. The CDR3 nucleotides read TGTGCCAGCAGCTTACTAGCGGGCAACTACGAGCAGTACTTC. This rearrangement joins TRBV7-2 to TRBJ2-7; 8 bases map to TRBD2. Germline trimming cut 2 bases from V and 3 bases from J; bases unmatched to any gene: 3. There are 14 residues in the CDR3. Germline CDR1 and CDR2: SGHTA and FQGNSA. The full variable domain, its missing parts supplied by reference TRBV7-2 and TRBJ2-7, is GAGVSQSPSNKVTEKGKDVELRCDPISGHTALYWYRQSLGQGLEFLIYFQGNSAPDKSGLPSDRFSAERTGGSVSTLTIQRTQQEDSAVYLCASSLLAGNYEQYFGPGTRLTVT.

For the CDR3, the DNA is TGTGCTAGTGGTTTGAGCCCCACAGATACGCAGTATTTT. It translates to CASGLSPTDTQYF. The genes are TRBV12-5 and TRBJ2-3; D is ambiguous. Per germline, CDR1 LGHNT and CDR2 FRNRAP. The CDR3 covers 13 residues. V lost 2 bases and J 2 bases, leaving 5 bases between the germline ends.

J is TRBJ2-1 and V is TRBV7-6; 10 bases agree with TRBD2. Trimming at V came to 4 bases and at J to 6 bases, leaving 9 bases not matched to a gene. From germline, CDR1 is SGHVS and CDR2 FNYEAQ. The CDR3 has 16 residues. CDR3 sequence: CASSSEAGGLSNEQFF. As DNA, the CDR3 is TGTGCCAGCAGCTCCGAAGCGGGGGGGCTCTCCAATGAGCAGTTCTTC.

In this sample, this clonotype turned up many times. The chain links TRBV12-3 or TRBV12-4 to TRBJ1-2; possible D gene TRBD1, 5 bases. V was trimmed by 6 bases and J by 4 bases, leaving 15 bases between them. This CDR3 contains 14 residues. This CDR3 is CASSYGPGTYGYTF. The CDR3 bases are TGTGCCAGCAGCTACGGTCCAGGGACCTATGGCTACACCTTC.

The V call is TRBV14, the J call TRBJ1-2; 7 bases agree with TRBD1. The CDR3 extends over 14 amino acids. Germline assignment: CDR1 SGHDN and CDR2 FVKESK. After removal of 3 bases from V and 2 bases from J, the junction contained 3 bases not matched to a gene. In DNA form, the CDR3 reads TGTGCCAGCAGCCATGAGGGGGCGAACTATGGCTACACCTTC. Translated: CASSHEGANYGYTF.

The J gene is TRBJ1-5, the V gene TRBV19; no firm D call. V was cut by 0 bases and J by 4 bases, with 10 bases left in between. The CDR3 runs 15 residues. Germline V gene data show CDR1 as LNHDA and CDR2 as SQIVND (reference sequence). CDR3 residues: CASSIDWAVNQPQHF. CDR3 sequence (DNA): TGTGCCAGTAGTATAGATTGGGCAGTTAATCAGCCCCAGCATTTT.

Of note for this clonotype: Mismatch with germline at one junction end may stem from a read error. The chain joins TRBV20-1 to TRBJ2-5; D gene unclear. The CDR3 covers 13 residues. The germline gives CDR1 DFQATT, CDR2 SNEGSKA (reference sequence). CDR3 nucleotides: TGCAGTGCTTCCCAGGATCCTCAAGAGACCCAGTGCTTC. This encodes CSASQDPQETQCF.

The chain joins TRBV20-1 to TRBJ1-1; D possibly corresponds to TRBD1 (6 bases). Germline CDR1 and CDR2: DFQATT and SNEGSKA (reference sequence). The CDR3 has 14 residues. V was trimmed by 6 bases and J by 0 bases, leaving 14 bases between them. The CDR3 region has the DNA TGCAGTGCGGAACCCGGGACAATGAACACTGAAGCTTTCTTT. Residues: CSAEPGTMNTEAFF.

This clonotype was seen many times. The chain carries TRBV6-4 and TRBJ2-1, with 9 bases matching TRBD2. The germline gives CDR1 MRHNA, CDR2 SNTAGT. CDR3 length: 15 amino acids. The trim removed 4 bases at V and 8 bases at J, leaving 9 bases unmatched. The CDR3 spells CASSAAGGRVDEQFF. For the CDR3, the DNA is TGTGCCAGCAGTGCCGCGGGAGGGAGGGTTGATGAGCAGTTCTTC.

DNA for the CDR3: TGTGCCAGCAGCGTGAGGTCTAGCGGGAGGGCCAGGAGTACGCAGTATTTT. It yields the protein CASSVRSSGRARSTQYF. J is TRBJ2-3 and V is TRBV5-6, with 12 bases identical to TRBD2. V lost 4 bases and J lost 8; bases outside the gene matches: 14. The germline gives CDR1 SGHDT, CDR2 YYEEEE. This CDR3 is built from 17 residues.

The chain carries TRBV6-2 or TRBV6-3 and TRBJ2-4; D is ambiguous. From germline, CDR1 is MNHEY and CDR2 SVGEGT. The length of the CDR3 is 12 residues. Trimming removed 6 bases at V and 7 bases at J, with 10 bases between. The CDR3 protein is CASSQTQNIQYF. CDR3 coding DNA: TGTGCCAGCAGCCAGACTCAGAACATTCAGTACTTC.

CDR3 loop: CASIKDRGGYGYTF. The DNA of the CDR3 is TGTGCCAGCATTAAAGACAGGGGGGGGTATGGCTACACCTTC. The V and J genes are TRBV6-1 and TRBJ1-2, with TRBD1 matching 9 bases. This CDR3 is built from 14 residues. Germline loops: CDR1 MNHNS, CDR2 SASEGT. V lost 7 bases and J lost 5; bases outside the gene matches: 8.

This rearrangement joins TRBV7-2 to TRBJ2-1, with D hard to call. Germline-derived CDR1 and CDR2 are SGHTA and FQGNSA. V lost 3 bases, J lost 6 bases, and 9 bases lay in between. The CDR3 runs 13 residues. The CDR3 loop is CASSLRVSNEQFF. CDR3 nucleotide sequence: TGTGCCAGCAGCTTGAGAGTCAGCAATGAGCAGTTCTTC.

The chain links TRBV6-4 to TRBJ2-2; D is unresolved. V was trimmed by 4 bases and J by 4 bases, leaving 7 bases between them. CDR1 and CDR2 from the germline V gene are MRHNA and SNTAGT. This CDR3 is built from 13 residues. In DNA, the CDR3 is TGTGCCAGCAGTGGTGAAGCCACCGGGGAGCTGTTTTTT. Translated, it gives CASSGEATGELFF.

The sample holds many counts of this clonotype. The V and J genes are TRBV18 and TRBJ1-1; no clear D. Per germline, CDR1 KGHSH and CDR2 LQKENI. The CDR3 extends over 15 amino acids. The V and J ends lost 3 bases and 0 bases respectively, with 11 bases between them. This CDR3 reads CASSPPRAVNTEAFF. In nucleotides, the CDR3 is TGTGCCAGCTCACCCCCCCGGGCGGTGAACACTGAAGCTTTCTTT.

A few counts support this clonotype. The chain recombines TRBV27 with TRBJ2-6; TRBD1 agrees at 9 bases. Losses at the gene ends were 6 bases for V and 2 bases for J; bases not matched to a gene: 11. Germline loops: CDR1 MNHEY, CDR2 SMNVEV (reference sequence). The CDR3 has 18 amino acids. The DNA for the CDR3 is TGTGCCAGCAGGCCCTCGGGACAGGGAACCGCTGGGGCCAACGTCCTGACTTTC. Translation gives CASRPSGQGTAGANVLTF.

This clonotype was picked up many times. The CDR3 sequence: CSARVERQSSYEQYF. The CDR3 DNA reads as TGCAGTGCTAGAGTAGAGCGGCAAAGCTCCTACGAGCAGTACTTC. The chain is built from TRBV20-1 and TRBJ2-7; possibly TRBD2 for D (5 bases). Per germline, CDR1 DFQATT and CDR2 SNEGSKA (reference sequence). With 1 base removed from V and 0 bases from J, the gap between germline ends came to 13 bases. The CDR3 consists of 15 residues.

This clonotype has a count of ten or more. CDR3 nucleotides: TGTGCCAGCAGCTTAGAGGGGACAAGATCCTCTGGGGCCAACGTCCTGACTTTC. It yields the protein CASSLEGTRSSGANVLTF. The chain has TRBV7-9 and TRBJ2-6; maybe TRBD1 (6 bases). Germline V gene data show CDR1 as SEHNR and CDR2 as FQNEAQ (reference sequence). With 1 base removed from V and 0 bases from J, the gap between germline ends came to 13 bases. The CDR3 runs 18 residues.

There are a few counts of this clonotype. This chain joins TRBV12-3 or TRBV12-4 and TRBJ1-2; D is uncertain. The CDR3 contains 15 residues. Trimming shortened V by 6 bases and J by 6 bases, and 20 bases separated the two germline ends. In DNA, the CDR3 is TGTGCCAGCAGCCGACGCCGGGTCCCATTGGATGGCTACACCTTC. It encodes CASSRRRVPLDGYTF.

By share, this clonotype ranks as medium-sized. The chain carries TRBV12-5 and TRBJ2-5; 8 bases are shared with TRBD1. CDR3 length: 12 amino acids. V lost 9 bases, J lost 1 base, and 1 base stayed unmatched. CDR1 LGHNT and CDR2 FRNRAP come from the germline V gene. The CDR3 here is CARGQGQETQYF. The CDR3 DNA reads TGTGCTAGAGGACAGGGCCAAGAGACCCAGTACTTC. Full variable domain (outside the CDR3, taken from reference TRBV12-5 and TRBJ2-5): DARVTQTPRHKVTEMGQEVTMRCQPILGHNTVFWYRQTMMQGLELLAYFRNRAPLDDSGMPKDRFSAEMPDATLATLKIQPSEPRDSAVYFCARGQGQETQYFGPGTRLLVL.

This clonotype turned up a few times. The chain uses TRBV30 and TRBJ2-1; tentatively, D is TRBD2 (6 bases). The germline gives CDR1 GTSNPN, CDR2 SVGIG (reference sequence). This CDR3 spans 12 amino acids. V was trimmed by 3 bases and J by 6 bases, leaving 9 bases between them. The CDR3 DNA sequence: TGTGCCTGGAGCGGGCGGGGCAATGAGCAGTTCTTC. It codes for CAWSGRGNEQFF.

Regarding this clonotype: One end of the junction fails to match germline, which may point to a read error. The CDR3 region is CSVDRDRGKNGVYNEQLF. CDR3 DNA: TGCAGTGTAGACCGGGACAGGGGGAAGAACGGGGTTTACAATGAGCAGCTCTTC. The chain is built from TRBV20-1 and TRBJ2-1; 11 nucleotides line up with TRBD1. The CDR3 runs to 18 residues. Germline V CDR1 and CDR2: DFQATT, SNEGSKA (reference sequence).

The chain has TRBV15 and TRBJ2-1; TRBD1 agrees at 8 bases. The CDR3 totals 16 residues. J lost 4 bases, V lost 4 bases, and 9 bases had no gene match. CDR1 LNHNV and CDR2 YYDKDF come from the germline V gene (reference sequence). The CDR3 bases are TGTGCCACCAGCAACCGTGGACAGGGAGAATACAATGAGCAGTTCTTC. Translated, it gives CATSNRGQGEYNEQFF. The variable domain in full, completed from reference TRBV15 and TRBJ2-1, reads DAMVIQNPRYQVTQFGKPVTLSCSQTLNHNVMYWYQQKSSQAPKLLFHYYDKDFNNEADTPDNFQSRRPNTSFCFLDIRSPGLGDTAMYLCATSNRGQGEYNEQFFGPGTRLTVL.